The 7 T cell receptor beta chains presented below share a single source sample, sequenced in a study of cytomegalovirus exposure and HLA in healthy donors. Libraries were prepared by immunoSEQ multiplex PCR; TCRdb keeps only in-frame clonotypes and omits some of them. This table has about 130,000 clones, 88% appearing once. Specimen: PBMCs. The receptor set was obtained from a man aged 25-40 years in good health and CMV-seronegative.

V gene TRBV7-2 combines with J gene TRBJ1-2; D gene ambiguous. The CDR3 sequence is 13 residues long. The V and J ends lost 4 bases and 8 bases respectively, with 14 bases between them. Germline V gives CDR1 SGHTA, CDR2 FQGNSA. CDR3 nucleotide sequence: TGTGCCAGCAGCTCTCGTTTATCGTCGGGCTACACCTTC. This encodes CASSSRLSSGYTF.

This chain joins TRBV7-3 and TRBJ2-3, with D tentatively TRBD2 (6 bases). Trimming pared 3 bases from V and 11 bases from J, leaving 15 bases between. CDR1 is SGHTA, CDR2 FQGTGA, per germline. The CDR3 is 13 amino acids. As DNA, the CDR3 is TGTGCCAGCAGCTTGAAACCGGGACTTCTGCAGTATTTT. As protein: CASSLKPGLLQYF.

The chain carries TRBV2 and TRBJ2-7; D may be TRBD1 (7 bases). V lost 4 bases and J 3 bases, leaving 16 bases between the germline ends. This CDR3 is built from 15 residues. Germline loops: CDR1 SNHLY, CDR2 FYNNEI. The CDR3 coding sequence is TGTGCCAGCAGTGGGGGTCAGGGGGGAATCTACGAGCAGTACTTC. It specifies CASSGGQGGIYEQYF. Based on the CDR3 plus reference TRBV2 and TRBJ2-7, the full variable domain is EPEVTQTPSHQVTQMGQEVILRCVPISNHLYFYWYRQILGQKVEFLVSFYNNEISEKSEIFDDQFSVERPDGSNFTLKIRSTKLEDSAMYFCASSGGQGGIYEQYFGPGTRLTVT.

The J gene is TRBJ2-7, the V gene TRBV18; TRBD1 aligns across 9 bases. The CDR3 has 13 amino acids. The junction had 4 bases not matched to a gene; V was cut back by 6 bases and J by 4 bases. In germline, CDR1 is KGHSH, CDR2 LQKENI. The CDR3 region is CASSPTGGYEQYF. The CDR3 DNA reads as TGTGCCAGCTCCCCGACAGGGGGGTACGAGCAGTACTTC.

A few counts support this clone. The J gene is TRBJ1-1, the V gene TRBV7-3, with D uncertain. From germline, CDR1 is SGHTA and CDR2 FQGTGA. The CDR3 has 13 residues. With 5 bases removed from V and 0 bases from J, the gap between germline ends came to 7 bases. The CDR3 DNA reads TGTGCCAGCAGCGTTACAGTGAACACTGAAGCTTTCTTT. Encoded protein: CASSVTVNTEAFF. Based on the CDR3 plus reference TRBV7-3 and TRBJ1-1, the full variable domain is GAGVSQTPSNKVTEKGKYVELRCDPISGHTALYWYRQSLGQGPEFLIYFQGTGAADDSGLPNDRFFAVRPEGSVSTLKIQRTERGDSAVYLCASSVTVNTEAFFGQGTRLTVV.

This chain uses TRBV9 with TRBJ2-2; 8 bases are shared with TRBD2. After removal of 0 bases from V and 6 bases from J, the junction contained 4 bases not matched to a gene. The CDR3 has 15 amino acids. From germline, CDR1 is SGDLS and CDR2 YYNGEE. CDR3 amino acids: CASSVESGRAGELFF. Written as DNA, the CDR3 is TGTGCCAGCAGCGTAGAGTCCGGGAGGGCCGGGGAGCTGTTTTTT.

This rearrangement joins TRBV7-9 to TRBJ1-5; 7 bases map to TRBD1. The CDR3 is made up of 14 amino acids. The V and J ends lost 5 bases and 0 bases, in that order; junction bases with no gene match: 1. Germline loops: CDR1 SEHNR, CDR2 FQNEAQ (reference sequence). CDR3 DNA sequence: TGTGCCAGCAGCGGGACAGATAGCAATCAGCCCCAGCATTTT. It translates to CASSGTDSNQPQHF.